Only a few counts were recorded for the clone carrying this T cell receptor (beta chain). V gave up 11 bases and J gave up 3 bases; unmatched junction bases: 16. Germline values: CDR1 SEHNR, CDR2 FQNEAQ (reference sequence). The CDR3 has 16 residues. This record comes from a study of T cells in Graves' hyperthyroidism and ophthalmopathy. TCR beta CDR3 regions were amplified from RNA. A first-round RT-PCR of the TCR CDR3 used the HTBI primer set. TCRdb re-derived calls from the multiplex PCR reads in MiXCR, one entry per CDR3 protein. The repertoire holds 560,000 or so distinct CDR3 sequences, 15% to 20% seen once, with about 45% in the top ten. Out of over 9 ml of fresh peripheral blood came the PBMCs.

The TCR originated in a man aged 35 to 55 with Graves' ophthalmopathy. Sequenced material: blood. V and J are TRBV7-9 and TRBJ2-1; 7 bases are shared with TRBD1. The CDR3 sequence: CACQGVRRNLYNEQFF. CDR3 bases: TGTGCCTGCCAGGGGGTCCGGCGGAACCTCTACAATGAGCAGTTCTTC.